The clone carrying this TCR beta chain occurred a few times. Recruited during active infection, patients (from Seattle) were subsequently followed longitudinally. This record belongs to a study of blood T cell repertoires in COVID-19. Background on the study: Some COVID-19 samples were acute and others convalescent; all came from the United States, Italy and Spain. In each case, the material was cDNA or gDNA derived from T cells, B-cell-depleted T cells, or PBMCs.

As handled by the study authors: How many nucleated cells were present was estimated from reference gene primer amplification. Sequenced by immunoSEQ multiplex PCR; TCRdb stores in-frame clones only, minus some. V and J calls and clone size are copied from that table; D and trimming were computed from the DNA. The profile covers more than 200,000 clones, with around 87% appearing a single time and about 5.2% taken by the ten largest. The CDR3 runs to 13 residues. Trimming cost V 7 bases and J 7 bases, with 14 bases left between them. Germline CDR1 is MNHNY and CDR2 is SVGAGI (reference sequence). The specimen sequenced was peripheral blood. The chain links TRBV6-6 to TRBJ1-5; tentatively, D is TRBD1 (6 bases). This receptor was obtained from a woman aged 60-75 years with COVID-19, enrolled during active disease. CDR3 DNA: TGTGCCAGCACCCCGGGGGGGCGACAGCCCCAGCATTTT. As protein: CASTPGGRQPQHF.